Sequencing of this T cell receptor beta chain was carried out in a study of graft-versus-host responses after intestinal transplantation. Assay used: immunoSEQ multiplex PCR; TCRdb lists only in-frame clones, some missing. Here the sample spans 50,000 or so clones, approximately 92% being singletons. The origin of this receptor is a human patient who received an intestinal transplant, so some T cells may come from the graft donor. Here the sequenced sample was PBMCs, taken more than 750 days after a first intestinal transplant, on the day of a second.

CDR3 sequence: CASSPAHSGSSYNEQFF. The CDR3 bases are TGTGCCAGCAGCCCCGCCCATAGCGGGAGCTCCTACAATGAGCAGTTCTTC. The chain couples TRBV7-2 to TRBJ2-1; 9 bases fit TRBD2. V lost 5 bases to trimming and J lost 0 bases; unmatched junction nucleotides: 8. Germline V lookup: CDR1 SGHTA, CDR2 FQGNSA. The CDR3 is 17 amino acids.